The table lists the clone carrying this T cell receptor (beta chain) with a count of one. Assay: immunoSEQ multiplex PCR; the TCRdb copy retains only in-frame clones and omits some. The sample lists around 220,000 clones; approximately 87% were seen once. The data were taken from a study of blood T cell repertoires in COVID-19. The CDR3 loop spans 13 amino acids. The V gene lost 6 bases and the J gene lost 7 bases, with 13 bases spanning the gap. Specimen: peripheral blood. This TCR was sampled from a woman aged 45-65 years with acute or convalescent COVID-19. This chain joins TRBV12-3 or TRBV12-4 and TRBJ1-5; D perhaps matches TRBD1 (5 bases). CDR3 sequence (DNA): TGTGCCAGCAGCCGGGGGGTGGAACAGCCCCAGCATTTT. Translating it yields CASSRGVEQPQHF.